The subject of this entry is one T cell receptor beta chain. The data belong to a study of blood T cell repertoires in COVID-19. The repertoire was sequenced with immunoSEQ multiplex PCR; TCRdb's copy has only in-frame clones and lacks some. The sample has around 160,000 clones, 84% seen once. This clonotype was sampled from a human donor in a cohort sampled during active COVID-19. Material for sequencing was peripheral blood.

The CDR3 region is CASSIGSRRITEAFF. The CDR3 bases are TGTGCCAGCAGCATTGGATCCCGGAGAATTACTGAAGCTTTCTTT. The J gene is TRBJ1-1, the V gene TRBV7-8; D not resolved. The CDR3 spans 15 residues. V dropped 5 bases and J dropped 5 bases, with 18 bases sitting between them. The germline V gene has CDR1 SGHVS and CDR2 FQNEAQ.